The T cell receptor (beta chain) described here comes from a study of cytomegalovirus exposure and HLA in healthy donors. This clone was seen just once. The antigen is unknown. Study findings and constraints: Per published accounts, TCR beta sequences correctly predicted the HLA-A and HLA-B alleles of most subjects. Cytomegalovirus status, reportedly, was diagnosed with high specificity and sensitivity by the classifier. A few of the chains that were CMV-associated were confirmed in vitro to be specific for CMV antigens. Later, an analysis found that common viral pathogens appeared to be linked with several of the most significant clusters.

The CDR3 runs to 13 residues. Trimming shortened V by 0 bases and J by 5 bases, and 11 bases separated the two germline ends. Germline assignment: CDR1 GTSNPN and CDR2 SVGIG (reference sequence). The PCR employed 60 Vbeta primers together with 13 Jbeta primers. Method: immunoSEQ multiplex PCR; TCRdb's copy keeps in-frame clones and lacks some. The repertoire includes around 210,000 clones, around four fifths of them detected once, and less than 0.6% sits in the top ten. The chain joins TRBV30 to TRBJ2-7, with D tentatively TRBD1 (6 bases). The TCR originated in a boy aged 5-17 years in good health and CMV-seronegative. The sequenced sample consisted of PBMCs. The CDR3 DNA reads TGTGCCTGGAGTGTACTACAGGGTGACGAGCAGTACTTC. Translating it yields CAWSVLQGDEQYF.